This T cell receptor beta chain was sequenced in a study of blood T cell repertoires in COVID-19. Overall study context: The United States, Italy and Spain were the sources of the acute and convalescent COVID-19 samples. The analysed material was cDNA or gDNA that came from T cells, B-cell-depleted T cells, or PBMCs.

V shed 3 bases and J shed 4 bases, with 12 bases lying between them. In germline, CDR1 is GTSNPN, CDR2 SVGIG (reference sequence). This CDR3 region has 13 residues. Authors' data handling: Reference gene primer amplification gave estimated nucleated cell counts. The method was immunoSEQ multiplex PCR; TCRdb's version includes in-frame clones alone and lacks a portion of them. V, J and clone size reflect that table, while D and trimming were determined from the DNA. There are about 250,000 clones in the sample; 70% to 90% occur only once, and more than 4% lies in the top ten. The J gene is TRBJ2-5, the V gene TRBV30; a weak D match, TRBD2 (5 bases). The receptor was derived from a man aged 50 to 59 with acute or convalescent COVID-19. The source material was peripheral blood. This CDR3 is CAWSRRARETQYF. CDR3 DNA sequence: TGTGCCTGGAGCAGGCGGGCCCGAGAGACCCAGTACTTC. Variable domain in full (rest from reference TRBV30 and TRBJ2-5): SQTIHQWPATLVQPVGSPLSLECTVEGTSNPNLYWYRQAAGRGLQLLFYSVGIGQISSEVPQNLSASRPQDRQFILSSKKLLLSDSGFYLCAWSRRARETQYFGPGTRLLVL.